These 25 T cell receptor beta chains were all obtained from the same sample, sequenced in a study of blood T cell repertoires in COVID-19. This table comes from immunoSEQ multiplex PCR, and its TCRdb copy is limited to in-frame clones, with some not included. The top ten clones hold 3% to 4.5% of a sample with about 140,000 clones, roughly 84% of them seen once. The sample comprised peripheral blood. The receptors were sampled from a woman aged 55 to 70 with acute or convalescent COVID-19.

This clone was seen more than once but under ten times. The chain recombines TRBV28 with TRBJ1-1; tentative D call: TRBD1 (6 bases). V gave up 6 bases and J gave up 12 bases, with 14 bases separating them. The CDR3 is made up of 11 amino acids. The germline V gene encodes CDR1 MDHEN and CDR2 SYDVKM. CDR3: CASSSGEVTFF. The CDR3 DNA reads TGTGCCAGCAGCTCAGGGGAAGTAACTTTCTTT.

This chain connects TRBV5-5 to TRBJ1-6; D is perhaps TRBD1 (5 bases). V lost 3 bases, J lost 8 bases, and 18 bases lay in between. Germline lookup yields CDR1 SGHKS and CDR2 YYEKEE (reference sequence). The length of the CDR3 is 16 residues. DNA of the CDR3: TGTGCCAGCAGCTCGACAGACCAAATTCCTTATTCACCCCTCCACTTT. It yields the protein CASSSTDQIPYSPLHF. Full variable domain (remainder filled in from reference TRBV5-5 and TRBJ1-6): DAGVTQSPTHLIKTRGQQVTLRCSPISGHKSVSWYQQVLGQGPQFIFQYYEKEERGRGNFPDRFSARQFPNYSSELNVNALLLGDSALYLCASSSTDQIPYSPLHFGNGTRLTVT.

CDR3 protein: CASSTRQQGSGNTIYF. The CDR3 nucleotides are TGTGCCAGCAGCACCCGCCAACAGGGCTCTGGAAACACCATATATTTT. The chain recombines TRBV28 with TRBJ1-3, with D possibly TRBD1 on 6 matching bases. The CDR3 runs 16 residues. Germline V lookup: CDR1 MDHEN, CDR2 SYDVKM. The V and J ends lost 6 bases and 0 bases respectively, with 15 bases between them.

The chain joins TRBV5-1 to TRBJ1-4; D is possibly TRBD1 (6 bases). V was cut by 0 bases and J by 8 bases, with 11 bases left in between. This CDR3 contains 14 residues. The V gene's germline CDR1 is SGHRS and CDR2 YFSETQ. The CDR3 sequence is CASSLGGLNEKLFF. DNA of the CDR3: TGCGCCAGCAGCTTGGGGGGGCTTAACGAAAAACTGTTTTTT.

This clone has more than one count but fewer than ten. The chain has TRBV28 and TRBJ2-3, with 10 bases identical to TRBD2. The CDR3 sequence is 14 residues long. V lost 2 bases to trimming and J lost 7 bases; unmatched junction nucleotides: 3. Per the germline V gene, CDR1 is MDHEN and CDR2 is SYDVKM. CDR3 nucleotide sequence: TGTGCCAGCAGTTTAAGCGGGAGGGTGAATACGCAGTATTTT. The encoded protein is CASSLSGRVNTQYF.

A single count supports this clone. This sequence joins TRBV2 and TRBJ1-1; tentatively, D is TRBD1 (6 bases). Germline V gene sequence: CDR1 SNHLY, CDR2 FYNNEI. The CDR3 consists of 14 residues. Deletions cut 6 bases from V and 4 bases from J, with 15 bases between. The CDR3 here is CASRPNTGPTEAFF. CDR3 in DNA: TGTGCCAGCAGACCTAACACAGGGCCCACTGAAGCTTTCTTT.

This chain joins TRBV24-1 and TRBJ2-5; 14 nucleotides agree with TRBD2. Trimming took 7 bases from V and 2 from J; bases not matched to a gene: 2. The CDR3 is 15 amino acids. Germline V lookup: CDR1 KGHDR, CDR2 SFDVKD. For the CDR3, the DNA is TGTGCCACCAGAGGACTAGCGGGAGGACAAGAGACCCAGTACTTC. Protein sequence: CATRGLAGGQETQYF.

V and J are TRBV7-3 and TRBJ2-2; 14 bases are shared with TRBD2. CDR1 and CDR2 from the germline V gene are SGHTA and FQGTGA. Unmatched junction bases numbered 1, after V lost 8 bases and J lost 5 bases. This CDR3 comprises 14 residues. CDR3 sequence reads: CASGTSGSTGELFF. The DNA for the CDR3 is TGTGCCAGCGGGACTAGCGGGAGTACCGGGGAGCTGTTTTTT.

The chain employs TRBV5-1 and TRBJ1-1; the D gene is possibly TRBD1 (5 bases). V dropped 3 bases and J dropped 2 bases, with 8 bases sitting between them. CDR1 is SGHRS and CDR2 is YFSETQ in the germline V gene. The CDR3 is 13 amino acids. The CDR3 region has the DNA TGCGCCAGCAGCTGGGGCCGAAACACTGAAGCTTTCTTT. Translating it yields CASSWGRNTEAFF.

The V gene is TRBV30, the J gene TRBJ2-5; 7 bases agree with TRBD2. Losses at the gene ends were 2 bases for V and 5 bases for J; bases not matched to a gene: 14. CDR3 length equals 16 residues. The germline gives CDR1 GTSNPN, CDR2 SVGIG (reference sequence). CDR3 in amino acids: CAWSKIGEGRGETQYF. The CDR3 DNA sequence: TGTGCCTGGAGTAAAATTGGGGAGGGCCGGGGGGAGACCCAGTACTTC.

This clone was observed once. The chain recombines TRBV12-5 with TRBJ2-1, with TRBD2 matching 9 bases. CDR3 size: 17 residues. Trimming took 0 bases from V and 5 from J; bases not matched to a gene: 8. Germline V gene sequence: CDR1 LGHNT, CDR2 FRNRAP. The DNA for the CDR3 is TGTGCTAGTGGTTTGGTTCTGCGTGGCGGGAGGGACAATGAGCAGTTCTTC. It codes for CASGLVLRGGRDNEQFF.

The V and J genes are TRBV7-6 and TRBJ1-4; D unclear. The CDR3 loop spans 17 amino acids. From germline, CDR1 is SGHVS and CDR2 FNYEAQ. The V and J ends lost 2 bases and 0 bases respectively, with 13 bases between them. Here the CDR3 DNA reads TGTGCCAGCAGCTTAAGCCCCCCCGGAGCAACTAATGAAAAACTGTTTTTT. Its translation: CASSLSPPGATNEKLFF.

This clone was observed a single time. This chain uses TRBV11-3 with TRBJ2-1, with TRBD1 matching 7 bases. Germline values: CDR1 SGHNT, CDR2 YENEEA. This CDR3 has 15 residues. J lost 0 bases, V lost 3 bases, and 2 bases had no gene match. This chain's CDR3 is CASSLGQSSYNEQFF. CDR3 DNA: TGTGCCAGCAGCTTGGGACAGAGCTCCTACAATGAGCAGTTCTTC.

The chain links TRBV30 to TRBJ2-7; the match to TRBD1 covers 11 bases. V lost 0 bases, J lost 0 bases, and 4 bases stayed unmatched. The CDR3 extends over 16 amino acids. CDR1 GTSNPN and CDR2 SVGIG come from the germline V gene (reference sequence). The DNA for the CDR3 is TGTGCCTGGAGTGTCTGGGGGACAGGGGGCTCCTACGAGCAGTACTTC. Its translation: CAWSVWGTGGSYEQYF.

The rearrangement uses TRBV19 and TRBJ1-1; perhaps TRBD1 as D (6 bases). The CDR3 consists of 14 residues. The germline V gene encodes CDR1 LNHDA and CDR2 SQIVND (reference sequence). With 9 bases removed from V and 2 bases from J, the gap between germline ends came to 16 bases. CDR3 loop: CASSQGSINTEAFF. CDR3 bases: TGTGCCAGCTCCCAGGGGAGTATTAACACTGAAGCTTTCTTT.

The chain couples TRBV7-9 to TRBJ1-2; D is perhaps TRBD1 (6 bases). CDR1 SEHNR and CDR2 FQNEAQ come from the germline V gene (reference sequence). Deletions cut 8 bases from V and 7 bases from J, with 14 bases between. This CDR3 contains 12 residues. The CDR3 bases are TGTGCCAGCGGGCGGGGGGCGGTTGGCTACACCTTC. Residues: CASGRGAVGYTF. Supplemented by reference TRBV7-9 and TRBJ1-2, the full variable domain reads DTGVSQNPRHKITKRGQNVTFRCDPISEHNRLYWYRQTLGQGPEFLTYFQNEAQLEKSRLLSDRFSAERPKGSFSTLEIQRTEQGDSAMYLCASGRGAVGYTFGSGTRLTVV.

Written as DNA, the CDR3 is TGCGCCAGCAGGGGACTTGGTAATTCACCCCTCCACTTT. It codes for CASRGLGNSPLHF. The chain joins TRBV4-1 to TRBJ1-6; TRBD1 is a possible D gene (5 bases). V gave up 6 bases and J gave up 6 bases, with 9 bases separating them. The germline CDR1 and CDR2 sequences are MGHRA and YSYEKL. CDR3 length equals 13 residues.

The chain recombines TRBV7-9 with TRBJ1-6, with a tentative D call TRBD1 (5 bases). V lost 3 bases and J 9 bases, leaving 12 bases between the germline ends. Per germline, CDR1 SEHNR and CDR2 FQNEAQ (reference sequence). The CDR3 is 14 amino acids. CDR3 region: CASSFGGDASPLHF. The CDR3 coding sequence is TGTGCCAGCAGCTTCGGCGGGGACGCTTCACCCCTCCACTTT.

This chain connects TRBV19 to TRBJ2-1, with 8 bases that match TRBD2. This CDR3 contains 17 residues. Germline CDR1 LNHDA, CDR2 SQIVND (reference sequence). V shed 5 bases, J shed 7 bases, and the junction held 16 bases outside the gene matches. Here the CDR3 DNA reads TGTGCCAGTAGTCCCCGCCCGGCTAGCGGGTGGAGGAATGAGCAGTTCTTC. This sequence encodes CASSPRPASGWRNEQFF.

The chain carries TRBV27 and TRBJ1-5; D ambiguous. Trimming took off 0 bases at V and 7 bases at J, with 13 bases between the two ends. CDR3 length equals 15 residues. The germline CDR1 and CDR2 sequences are MNHEY and SMNVEV (reference sequence). The CDR3 sequence: CASSLSSVSRQPQHF. CDR3 DNA: TGTGCCAGCAGTTTATCGTCGGTTTCACGACAGCCCCAGCATTTT.

The chain employs TRBV6-5 and TRBJ1-6, with TRBD1 matching over 7 bases. This CDR3 region has 15 residues. V shed 3 bases, J shed 7 bases, and the junction held 6 bases outside the gene matches. Looked up from germline, CDR1 is MNHEY and CDR2 is SVGAGI. CDR3 nucleotides: TGTGCCAGCAGTTATACGACAGGGCGGAATTCACCCCTCCACTTT. Residues: CASSYTTGRNSPLHF.

The V call is TRBV7-9, the J call TRBJ1-2; maybe TRBD1 (5 bases). Germline values: CDR1 SEHNR, CDR2 FQNEAQ (reference sequence). This CDR3 comprises 12 residues. Trimming cost V 4 bases and J 10 bases, with 13 bases left between them. In DNA, the CDR3 is TGTGCCAGCAGCTGGGTGGGGGGACCCTACACCTTC. Its translation is CASSWVGGPYTF.

The V call is TRBV19, the J call TRBJ1-6, with a tentative D call TRBD1 (5 bases). CDR3 length: 15 amino acids. The V gene's germline CDR1 is LNHDA and CDR2 SQIVND (reference sequence). V lost 9 bases to trimming and J lost 0 bases, with 12 bases between them. The DNA for the CDR3 is TGTGCCAGCAAGGAAAGGGGCTCCTATAATTCACCCCTCCACTTT. Its translation: CASKERGSYNSPLHF. Together with reference TRBV19 and TRBJ1-6, the CDR3 gives the full variable domain: DGGITQSPKYLFRKEGQNVTLSCEQNLNHDAMYWYRQDPGQGLRLIYYSQIVNDFQKGDIAEGYSVSREKKESFPLTVTSAQKNPTAFYLCASKERGSYNSPLHFGNGTRLTVT.

This clone was detected only a few times. The rearrangement uses TRBV10-3 and TRBJ2-1; 10 bases line up with TRBD2. Trimming at V came to 5 bases and at J to 7 bases, leaving 5 bases not matched to a gene. The CDR3 spans 14 residues. Germline V gene sequence: CDR1 ENHRY, CDR2 SYGVKD. CDR3 residues: CAISSGRAGNEQFF. As DNA, the CDR3 is TGTGCCATCAGTAGCGGGAGGGCTGGGAATGAGCAGTTCTTC.

The chain joins TRBV7-9 to TRBJ2-5; the match to TRBD1 covers 9 bases. The J segment lost 1 base and the V segment lost 4 bases, leaving 16 bases of the junction unmatched. This CDR3 has 19 amino acids. CDR1 is SEHNR, CDR2 FQNEAQ, per germline (reference sequence). In DNA form, the CDR3 reads TGTGCCAGCAGCTCTACCCTTGGACAGGGGACCTATTTCCAAGAGACCCAGTACTTC. As protein: CASSSTLGQGTYFQETQYF. Looking up the rest from reference TRBV7-9 and TRBJ2-5 gives the full variable domain: DTGVSQNPRHKITKRGQNVTFRCDPISEHNRLYWYRQTLGQGPEFLTYFQNEAQLEKSRLLSDRFSAERPKGSFSTLEIQRTEQGDSAMYLCASSSTLGQGTYFQETQYFGPGTRLLVL.